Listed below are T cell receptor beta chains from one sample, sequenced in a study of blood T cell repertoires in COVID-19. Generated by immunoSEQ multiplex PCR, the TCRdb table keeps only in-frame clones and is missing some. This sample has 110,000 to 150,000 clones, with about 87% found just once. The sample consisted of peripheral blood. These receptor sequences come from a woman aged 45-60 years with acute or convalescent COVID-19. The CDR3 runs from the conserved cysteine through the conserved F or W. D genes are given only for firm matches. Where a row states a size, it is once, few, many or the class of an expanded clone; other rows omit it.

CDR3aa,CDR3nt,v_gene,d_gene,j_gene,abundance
CASKPPGTKGDGYTF,TGTGCCAGCAAACCGCCCGGGACTAAAGGGGATGGCTACACCTTC,TRBV6-5,.,TRBJ1-2,.
CASSLDPTSPEQYF,TGTGCCAGCAGCTTAGACCCGACTAGCCCCGAGCAGTACTTC,TRBV11-3,TRBD2,TRBJ2-7,.
CASSRLTPTSNGEQFF,TGTGCTAGCAGCCGCCTTACCCCGACTAGTAATGGTGAGCAGTTCTTC,TRBV7-7,.,TRBJ2-1,.
CASSPEGGRASYEQYF,TGCGCCAGCAGCCCGGAAGGCGGGAGAGCCTCCTACGAGCAGTACTTC,TRBV5-1,TRBD2,TRBJ2-7,.
CASSLDFGNTEAFF,TGCGCCAGCAGCTTGGATTTCGGGAACACTGAAGCTTTCTTT,TRBV5-1,.,TRBJ1-1,.
CASSGLEGARGEQYF,TGTGCCAGCAGCGGCCTCGAGGGGGCTAGAGGGGAGCAGTACTTC,TRBV2,TRBD1,TRBJ2-7,.
CASSSSAGVALAKNIQYF,TGTGCCAGCAGCTCATCGGCGGGAGTGGCTCTAGCCAAAAACATTCAGTACTTC,TRBV28,TRBD2,TRBJ2-4,.
CASSYSGDRGYEQYF,TGTGCCAGCAGTTACTCAGGGGACAGAGGCTACGAGCAGTACTTC,TRBV6-5,TRBD1,TRBJ2-7,.
CASSRLARDTQYF,TGTGCCAGCAGCCGACTAGCCCGGGATACGCAGTATTTT,TRBV5-5,TRBD2,TRBJ2-3,.
CASSAQGHEQFF,TGTGCCAGCAGCGCACAGGGCCATGAGCAGTTCTTC,TRBV7-3,.,TRBJ2-1,.
CASSLSSGGNTGELFF,TGTGCCAGCAGTTTATCTTCGGGGGGGAACACCGGGGAGCTGTTTTTT,TRBV27,TRBD2,TRBJ2-2,.
CARTRAGESYEQYF,TGCGCCAGGACCCGAGCGGGAGAGTCCTACGAGCAGTACTTC,TRBV5-1,TRBD2,TRBJ2-7,.
CASSFSGSTDTQYF,TGTGCCAGCAGTTTCAGCGGGAGCACAGATACGCAGTATTTT,TRBV27,.,TRBJ2-3,.
CASSVSTGPGNTIYF,TGTGCCAGCAGCGTAAGCACAGGGCCTGGAAACACCATATATTTT,TRBV9,.,TRBJ1-3,.
CASSPGTSGDGGELFF,TGTGCCAGCTCACCAGGGACTAGCGGCGACGGCGGGGAGCTGTTTTTT,TRBV18,TRBD2,TRBJ2-2,once